This is a list of T cell receptor beta chains from one sample in a study of quantifying T cell responses using KT2 cells. Each CDR3 protein is one row after TCRdb ran MiXCR on the UMI-ligation and nested PCR reads. The profile shows just under 50,000 distinct CDR3 sequences, roughly 11% of them singletons. Source material: PBMCs spiked with cells of the T cell clone KT2. These receptors were taken from a human donor. The CDR3 runs from the conserved cysteine through the conserved F or W. Fields, in order: J gene, D gene, V gene, clone size, CDR3 protein, CDR3 DNA. A D gene is named only where the DNA matches it firmly. Clone size is not always given. Where it is, it says once, few, many or a class for expanded clones.

TRBJ2-7 NA TRBV12-3/TRBV12-4 many CASSQGARGYEQYF TGTGCCAGCAGCCAAGGGGCGAGGGGCTACGAGCAGTACTTC
TRBJ1-1 NA TRBV6-5 many CASSYSSLMDRYTEAFF TGTGCCAGCAGTTACTCTTCCCTGATGGACCGCTACACTGAAGCTTTCTTT
TRBJ2-1 NA TRBV29-1 many CSVDPPKGSYNEQFF TGCAGCGTTGACCCCCCGAAGGGATCTTACAATGAGCAGTTCTTC
TRBJ2-7 NA TRBV14 NA CASSQSLLGEQYF TGTGCCAGCAGCCAGAGTCTATTAGGCGAGCAGTACTTC
TRBJ1-3 NA TRBV12-3/TRBV12-4 NA CASIHRAGNTIYF TGTGCCAGCATCCACAGGGCTGGAAACACCATATATTTT
TRBJ2-3 NA TRBV5-5 NA CASSFRGERKDTQYF TGTGCCAGCAGCTTTCGGGGAGAGCGGAAAGATACGCAGTATTTT
TRBJ1-1 NA TRBV10-1 many CASSDGTSVNTEAFF TGCGCCAGCAGTGATGGGACTTCTGTAAACACTGAAGCTTTCTTT
TRBJ2-1 TRBD1 TRBV9 many CASSGGQSYNEQFF TGTGCCAGCAGCGGGGGACAGTCCTACAATGAGCAGTTCTTC
TRBJ1-2 NA TRBV7-2 many CASKFGGGYGYTF TGTGCCAGTAAATTCGGGGGGGGCTATGGCTACACCTTC
TRBJ2-5 TRBD2 TRBV2 NA CASSDSGGQFLETQYF TGTGCCAGCAGTGACAGCGGGGGGCAATTTCTGGAGACCCAGTACTTC
TRBJ1-6 NA TRBV27 few CASSPLAPGPGSSYNSPLHF TGTGCCAGCAGTCCCCTTGCCCCAGGGCCCGGGAGCTCCTATAATTCACCCCTCCACTTT
TRBJ1-1 NA TRBV18 few CASSPRRLSTEAFF TGTGCCAGCTCACCTCGCAGGCTTTCCACTGAAGCTTTCTTT
TRBJ2-3 NA TRBV29-1 few CSVESWRDTDTQYF TGCAGCGTTGAATCCTGGAGGGACACAGATACGCAGTATTTT
TRBJ2-3 NA TRBV5-8 NA CASSQLSTDTQYF TGTGCCAGCAGCCAGCTTTCGACAGATACGCAGTATTTT
TRBJ1-1 TRBD1 TRBV6-2/TRBV6-3 few CASSFRDRASTEAFF TGTGCCAGCAGTTTCCGGGACAGGGCTAGCACTGAAGCTTTCTTT
TRBJ1-2 NA TRBV5-4 few CASSLLGSYGYTF TGTGCCAGCAGCTTGTTGGGAAGCTATGGCTACACCTTC
TRBJ1-1 NA TRBV6-5 many CASSLSGTEAFF TGTGCCAGCAGCCTCAGTGGCACTGAAGCTTTCTTT
TRBJ2-1 NA TRBV12-3/TRBV12-4 few CASSFGQGSRNEQFF TGTGCCAGCAGTTTTGGTCAGGGTTCACGCAATGAGCAGTTCTTC
TRBJ1-1 TRBD1 TRBV7-8 few CASSLVGRQGANTEAFF TGTGCCAGCAGCTTAGTGGGTAGACAGGGAGCGAACACTGAAGCTTTCTTT
TRBJ2-3 NA TRBV27 few CASSLSHPTDTQYF TGTGCCAGCAGTTTATCGCACCCGACAGATACGCAGTATTTT
TRBJ2-7 NA TRBV7-2 many CASSPPSDYVYEQYF TGTGCCAGCAGCCCGCCTAGCGACTATGTCTACGAGCAGTACTTC
TRBJ2-1 TRBD1 TRBV5-1 many CASSFTGGRFNEQFF TGCGCCAGCAGCTTTACAGGGGGTCGCTTCAATGAGCAGTTCTTC
TRBJ2-1 TRBD2 TRBV11-2 NA CASSLRLAGGVEQFF TGTGCCAGCAGCCTCAGACTAGCGGGAGGGGTTGAGCAGTTCTTC
TRBJ2-7 TRBD2 TRBV5-1 many CASSPEGAGPSYEQYF TGCGCCAGCAGCCCGGAGGGAGCGGGGCCCTCCTACGAGCAGTACTTC
TRBJ2-3 TRBD2 TRBV7-9 many CASSLAIHGGTQYF TGTGCCAGCAGCTTAGCTATCCACGGGGGGACGCAGTATTTT
TRBJ1-6 NA TRBV2 NA CASNRASPLHF TGTGCCAGCAACAGGGCTTCACCCCTCCACTTT
TRBJ2-6 NA TRBV2 NA CASTEKSSGSNVLTF TGTGCCAGCACCGAAAAGAGCTCTGGGTCCAACGTCCTGACTTTC
TRBJ1-1 NA TRBV29-1 few CSVEQPNTEAFF TGCAGCGTTGAACAACCGAACACTGAAGCTTTCTTT
TRBJ2-1 TRBD2 TRBV20-1 few CSAPNPGLAGVRDLGQFF TGCAGTGCTCCCAATCCGGGACTAGCGGGAGTACGAGATTTGGGGCAGTTCTTC
TRBJ2-5 NA TRBV12-3/TRBV12-4 many CASSLGTTGETQYF TGTGCCAGCAGTTTGGGGACCACCGGTGAGACCCAGTACTTC